The clone carrying this T cell receptor (beta chain) was seen ten or more times. What it binds is unknown. These data are taken from a study of blood T cells in healthy people across ages. Study information: When template switching was applied, about one barcoded beta molecule was captured per two T cells. Study-wide points: Per-million-T-cell TCR beta diversity fell roughly linearly with age. Long-lived donors had more naive CD4+ cells and higher diversity than aged donors. Bulk PBMC profiling left naive and antigen-experienced comparisons inconclusive.

A second PCR, run for roughly 7 to 11 cycles, used a sample-barcoded 5' primer plus a J-beta primer mix. TCRdb redid the calling of the 5' RACE reads with MiXCR, one entry per CDR3 protein. Of more than 1,400,000 distinct CDR3 sequences in the sample, approximately 38% were seen once. V shed 4 bases and J 2 bases; nucleotides not matched to a gene: 5. The CDR3 consists of 14 residues. The germline CDR1 and CDR2 sequences are DFQATT and SNEGSKA (reference sequence). The TCR sequence derives from a woman aged 18-29 years in good health. The V and J genes are TRBV20-1 and TRBJ2-7; 10 bases are shared with TRBD1. Sequenced material: blood. The CDR3 nucleotides are TGCAGTGCTACGACAGGGGGCGGTACCTACGAGCAGTACTTC. Translating it yields CSATTGGGTYEQYF.